This T cell receptor (beta chain) originates from a study of T cells after yellow fever vaccination. This clonotype was observed a single time. The CDR3 extends over 15 amino acids. The V end was cut by 2 bases, the J end by 1 base, with 10 bases between. Per the germline V gene, CDR1 is SGHTS and CDR2 is YDEGEE. MiXCR, applied by TCRdb to the 5' RACE reads, yields one record per CDR3 protein. The repertoire holds 400,000 or so distinct CDR3 sequences, roughly a sixth seen once, with about a sixth in the top ten. The sample was PBMCs, taken before the yellow fever booster vaccination. The receptor was derived from a man aged 18-30 years who received the YFV17D yellow fever vaccine. The chain is built from TRBV5-8 and TRBJ2-1, with D possibly matching TRBD2 (6 bases). CDR3 in DNA: TGTGCCAGCAGCTTTCATGGGGGGTCCTACAATGAGCAGTTCTTC. Translation: CASSFHGGSYNEQFF. Full variable domain (remainder filled in from reference TRBV5-8 and TRBJ2-1): EAGVTQSPTHLIKTRGQQATLRCSPISGHTSVYWYQQALGLGLQFLLWYDEGEERNRGNFPPRFSGRQFPNYSSELNVNALELEDSALYLCASSFHGGSYNEQFFGPGTRLTVL.